The rows below give T cell receptor beta chains drawn from one sample of a study of blood T cell repertoires in COVID-19. The table came from immunoSEQ multiplex PCR; TCRdb's copy has only in-frame clones and leaves some out. The sample records roughly 120,000 clones, 75% to 80% being singletons. Sequences were obtained from peripheral blood. These receptors originate from a woman of 80 years or more with active or convalescent COVID-19. CDR3s include the opening cysteine and the closing phenylalanine or tryptophan. The D gene is left open where the match is weak. Size is stated for part of the rows, as once, few or many counts, or as a class when the clone is expanded.

>NA|TRBV5-6|15|TRBD1|TRBJ2-7
CASSLWSRGHGEQYF
TGTGCCAGCAGCTTGTGGTCCAGGGGGCACGGGGAGCAGTACTTC
>NA|TRBV6-1|15|TRBD2|TRBJ2-5
CASSESSGGRETQYF
TGTGCCAGCAGTGAATCCAGCGGGGGTCGAGAGACCCAGTACTTC
>NA|TRBV5-6|16|NA|TRBJ2-7
CASSASPDWSSYEQYF
TGTGCCAGCTCAGCTTCCCCGGACTGGAGCTCCTACGAGCAGTACTTC
>NA|TRBV7-3|13|NA|TRBJ2-5
CASSQGHVETQYF
TGTGCCAGCAGTCAGGGACATGTGGAGACCCAGTACTTC
>medium-sized|TRBV20-1|13|NA|TRBJ2-1
CSASGGKPNEQFF
TGCAGTGCTAGTGGCGGGAAGCCGAATGAGCAGTTCTTC
>once|TRBV7-3|17|TRBD2|TRBJ2-2
CASSLPRTSDYTGELFF
TGTGCCAGCAGCTTACCACGGACTAGCGACTACACCGGGGAGCTGTTTTTT
>once|TRBV2|14|TRBD1|TRBJ1-1
CASSVTGADTEAFF
TGTGCCAGCAGTGTAACAGGGGCGGACACTGAAGCTTTCTTT
>NA|TRBV7-3|16|NA|TRBJ2-1
CASSSLSGSAYNEQFF
TGTGCCAGCAGCTCCCTTTCCGGGAGTGCCTACAATGAGCAGTTCTTC
>NA|TRBV5-4|15|TRBD2|TRBJ2-5
CASSLKASGKETQYF
TGTGCCAGCAGCTTGAAGGCTAGCGGGAAAGAGACCCAGTACTTC
>NA|TRBV5-1|13|NA|TRBJ1-2
CASSPRQNYGYTF
TGCGCCAGCAGCCCTCGACAGAACTATGGCTACACCTTC
>many|TRBV27|20|TRBD1|TRBJ2-6
CASSLFPGQGPFSGANVLTF
TGTGCCAGCAGTTTATTTCCTGGACAGGGACCTTTCTCTGGGGCCAACGTCCTGACTTTC
>NA|TRBV28|16|TRBD1|TRBJ2-1
CASSDPSDRGWREQFF
TGTGCCAGCAGCGACCCTTCGGACAGGGGGTGGCGGGAGCAGTTCTTC
>NA|TRBV27|13|NA|TRBJ2-1
CASSLANNNEQFF
TGTGCCAGCAGTTTAGCTAATAACAATGAGCAGTTCTTC
>NA|TRBV28|12|TRBD1|TRBJ2-7
CASLDRDHEQYF
TGTGCCAGCCTCGACAGGGACCACGAGCAGTACTTC
>once|TRBV4-1|13|NA|TRBJ2-5
CASSLEGQETQYF
TGCGCCAGCAGCCTGGAGGGGCAAGAGACCCAGTACTTC
>few|TRBV10-3|16|TRBD1|TRBJ1-2
CAISDRTGGSVSGYTF
TGTGCCATCAGTGATCGGACAGGGGGGTCCGTGAGTGGCTACACCTTC
>few|TRBV7-3|13|TRBD1|TRBJ1-2
CASSSGQGYGYTF
TGTGCCAGCAGCTCGGGACAGGGATATGGCTACACCTTC
>few|TRBV5-1|14|TRBD2|TRBJ2-1
CASSGTSGAHEQFF
TGCGCCAGCAGTGGGACTAGCGGAGCCCATGAGCAGTTCTTC
>NA|TRBV14|11|NA|TRBJ1-1
CASSQGSEAFF
TGTGCCAGCAGCCAAGGCAGTGAAGCTTTCTTT
>NA|TRBV2|16|TRBD1|TRBJ1-5
CASSARTGVGNQPQHF
TGTGCCAGCAGCGCCCGGACAGGGGTAGGCAATCAGCCCCAGCATTTT
>NA|TRBV3-1/TRBV3-2|13|NA|TRBJ2-5
CASTWRGQETQYF
TGTGCCAGCACTTGGAGAGGACAAGAGACCCAGTACTTC
>NA|TRBV28|14|TRBD1|TRBJ1-2
CASSDGTGVKGYTF
TGTGCCAGCAGTGATGGGACAGGGGTGAAAGGCTACACCTTC
>NA|TRBV6-5|15|NA|TRBJ1-5
CASSYNRDSNQPQHF
TGTGCCAGCAGTTACAACAGGGATAGCAATCAGCCTCAGCATTTT
>NA|TRBV20-1|14|NA|TRBJ1-1
CSASGRGAGTEAFF
TGCAGTGCTAGTGGTCGTGGGGCCGGCACTGAAGCTTTCTTT
>NA|TRBV6-6|13|NA|TRBJ2-1
CASSPDSYNEQFF
TGTGCCAGCAGCCCGGACTCGTACAATGAGCAGTTCTTC
>NA|TRBV5-1|13|NA|TRBJ1-1
CASSYTLNTEAFF
TGCGCCAGCAGCTACACACTGAACACTGAAGCTTTCTTT
>NA|TRBV28|14|TRBD1|TRBJ1-1
CASSLLGQGAGAFF
TGTGCCAGCAGTTTACTTGGGCAGGGGGCGGGAGCTTTCTTT
>few|TRBV10-1|12|NA|TRBJ1-1
CASSAGNTEAFF
TGCGCCAGCAGTGCGGGGAACACTGAAGCTTTCTTT
>NA|TRBV19|15|NA|TRBJ1-5
CASSARQSPNQPQHF
TGTGCCAGTAGTGCCCGACAGTCGCCAAATCAGCCCCAGCATTTT
>NA|TRBV5-1|15|NA|TRBJ2-1
CASSLGQGIHNEQFF
TGCGCCAGCAGCTTGGGGCAGGGGATTCACAATGAGCAGTTCTTC
>many|TRBV5-1|16|NA|TRBJ2-6
CASSGTPLSGANVLTF
TGCGCCAGCAGCGGGACACCCCTCTCTGGGGCCAACGTCCTGACTTTC
>NA|TRBV2|15|TRBD1|TRBJ2-2
CASSGQGFNTGELFF
TGTGCCAGCAGTGGACAGGGTTTCAACACCGGGGAGCTGTTTTTT
>NA|TRBV5-1|16|NA|TRBJ1-6
CASSTEPTGYNSPLHF
TGCGCCAGCAGCACTGAACCGACAGGTTATAATTCACCCCTCCACTTT
>many|TRBV13|13|NA|TRBJ2-5
CASSSRRGETQYF
TGTGCCAGCAGCTCCCGGAGGGGAGAGACCCAGTACTTC
>few|TRBV28|14|NA|TRBJ2-4
CASSFSTQGNIQYF
TGTGCCAGCAGTTTTAGTACTCAGGGAAACATTCAGTACTTC
>NA|TRBV28|16|NA|TRBJ2-7
CASRSLGGESAYEQYF
TGTGCCAGCAGGAGTTTAGGAGGCGAGAGTGCTTACGAGCAGTACTTC
>NA|TRBV4-2|17|NA|TRBJ2-1
CASSQTSGAQSYNEQFF
TGTGCCAGCAGCCAAACAAGCGGAGCCCAATCCTACAATGAGCAGTTCTTC
>NA|TRBV28|16|TRBD2|TRBJ2-7
CASSMPGTSGSYEQYF
TGTGCCAGCAGTATGCCCGGGACTAGCGGGTCCTACGAGCAGTACTTC
>NA|TRBV11-2|15|TRBD1|TRBJ2-6
CAAGTGSSGANVLTF
TGTGCCGCAGGGACAGGCAGCTCTGGGGCCAACGTCCTGACTTTC
>NA|TRBV4-1|14|NA|TRBJ2-3
CASSSRVSTDTQYF
TGCGCCAGCTCTAGTCGGGTTTCCACAGATACGCAGTATTTT
>NA|TRBV7-2|12|NA|TRBJ2-7
CASSDVLDEQYF
TGTGCCAGCAGCGACGTACTAGACGAGCAGTACTTC
>NA|TRBV28|14|TRBD2|TRBJ2-7
CASRGSGRGYEQYF
TGTGCCAGCAGGGGGAGCGGGAGGGGGTACGAGCAGTACTTC
>NA|TRBV5-6|15|TRBD1|TRBJ1-2
CASSLEQGDMDGYTF
TGTGCCAGCAGCTTGGAACAGGGGGATATGGATGGCTACACCTTC
>NA|TRBV5-1|13|NA|TRBJ1-5
CASSLDRNQPQHF
TGCGCCAGCAGCTTGGACAGGAATCAGCCCCAGCATTTT
>few|TRBV11-2|14|TRBD1|TRBJ1-2
CASSLGGQGDGYTF
TGTGCCAGCAGCTTGGGGGGACAGGGGGACGGCTACACCTTC